A selection of T cell receptor beta chains follows, all from one sample in a study of blood T cell repertoires in COVID-19. Data came from immunoSEQ multiplex PCR; TCRdb stores just in-frame clones and leaves some out. The data contain about 200,000 clones, approximately 84% of them singletons. The source material was PBMCs or T cells enriched from blood (not recorded which). The receptors shown here come from a man in his forties or fifties who had recovered from COVID-19. Both conserved end residues are part of each CDR3. A D gene is named only where the DNA matches it firmly. Size tells how often a clone was seen (once, few, many) or the class of an expanded clone, and some rows leave it out.

DNA	CDR3	size	D	V	J
TGTGCCAGCAGTCCCCAGGACTTGGGCGGCTACACCTTC	CASSPQDLGGYTF	NA	NA	TRBV28	TRBJ1-2
TGTGCCAGCGCCCGGGACTCCTCACAAGAGACCCAGTACTTC	CASARDSSQETQYF	NA	NA	TRBV7-2	TRBJ2-5
TGTGCCAGCAGCCTAGGACTAGCGGTTTCGGGGGAGACCCAGTACTTC	CASSLGLAVSGETQYF	NA	TRBD2	TRBV9	TRBJ2-5
TGTGCCACCAGCAGAGATCCCGGCAGACATTTCCTGAGGGACTTCCTCTCCTACAATGAGCAGTTCTTC	CATSRDPGRHFLRDFLSYNEQFF	NA	NA	TRBV15	TRBJ2-1
TGTGCCAGCAGTCGTACCCCGGCGAGGGTGGTGTCGGATAATTCACCCCTCCACTTT	CASSRTPARVVSDNSPLHF	NA	NA	TRBV27	TRBJ1-6
TGTGCCAGCAGCTTGGCAGGGCCCAGCACCGGGGAGCTGTTTTTT	CASSLAGPSTGELFF	NA	NA	TRBV7-9	TRBJ2-2
TGTGCCAGTAGGAGTGGACAGGGATATTCACCCCTCCACTTT	CASRSGQGYSPLHF	many	TRBD1	TRBV19	TRBJ1-6
TGTGCAAGTCGCTTAGGGCGGGCAAACACTGAAGCTTTCTTT	CASRLGRANTEAFF	once	NA	TRBV12-2	TRBJ1-1
TGTGCCACCCTAGACAGCTCTGGGGCCAACGTCCTGACTTTC	CATLDSSGANVLTF	few	NA	TRBV24-1	TRBJ2-6
TGTGCCAGTAACAGGGGGAGGTTGAGCGAGCAGTACTTC	CASNRGRLSEQYF	NA	TRBD1	TRBV6-5	TRBJ2-7
TGTGCCAGCTCAGCCCGGGGGTGGGCGGATACGCAGTATTTT	CASSARGWADTQYF	NA	NA	TRBV18	TRBJ2-3
TGTGCCAGTAATACCGGGACTAGCGGACCCTACGAGCAGTACTTC	CASNTGTSGPYEQYF	NA	TRBD2	TRBV19	TRBJ2-7
TGCGCCAGCAGCTTGCAACAGGGATTGGCCGGGGAGCTGTTTTTT	CASSLQQGLAGELFF	few	NA	TRBV5-1	TRBJ2-2
TGTGCCAGCGAACCGGCGACTATAAATAGCAATCAGCCCCAGCATTTT	CASEPATINSNQPQHF	NA	NA	TRBV6-6	TRBJ1-5
TGTGCCAGCAGCCAAGCCGGGACAGGGCTTTCGGACTATGGCTACACCTTC	CASSQAGTGLSDYGYTF	NA	TRBD1	TRBV3-1/TRBV3-2	TRBJ1-2
TGCGCCAGCAGCTTGGCCGACGGGGGGCCCCACAATGAGCAGTTCTTC	CASSLADGGPHNEQFF	NA	NA	TRBV5-1	TRBJ2-1
TGTGCCAGTAGTACCTCCTGGGGGGGCAATCAGCCCCAGCATTTT	CASSTSWGGNQPQHF	NA	NA	TRBV19	TRBJ1-5
TGTGCCAGCAGCCTAGAACAGGGGGCGCGAGGCTACACCTTC	CASSLEQGARGYTF	NA	TRBD1	TRBV5-8	TRBJ1-2
TGTGCCAGCAGTTTATTAGGGACAGGGCTTTCAGAGACCCAGTACTTC	CASSLLGTGLSETQYF	NA	TRBD1	TRBV28	TRBJ2-5
TGTGCCAGCAGCGCCGGAGGAGGGCCAAGCACCGGGGAGCTGTTTTTT	CASSAGGGPSTGELFF	once	NA	TRBV7-9	TRBJ2-2
TGTGCCAGTAGTATAGATCTGGCAGGGGGCTCCTACAATGAGCAGTTCTTC	CASSIDLAGGSYNEQFF	NA	TRBD1	TRBV19	TRBJ2-1
TGTGCCAGCAGTCCGCAGGGACTAGCGGACTCCTACGAGCAGTACTTC	CASSPQGLADSYEQYF	few	TRBD2	TRBV27	TRBJ2-7
TGTGCCAGCACCGAAACAGGGGCGGGCGAGCAGTACTTC	CASTETGAGEQYF	NA	TRBD1	TRBV27	TRBJ2-7
TGTGCCAGCAGTTTACCTGGACACAACTACGAGCAGTACTTC	CASSLPGHNYEQYF	NA	NA	TRBV28	TRBJ2-7
TGTGCCAGCAGTTACACCTACAGGGGGCGCAACTACGAGCAGTACTTC	CASSYTYRGRNYEQYF	NA	TRBD1	TRBV6-5	TRBJ2-7
TGTGCCAGCAGCTTTGACAGCTCTGGAAACACCATATATTTT	CASSFDSSGNTIYF	NA	NA	TRBV5-8	TRBJ1-3
TGTGCCACCAGCGTAAGAGACAATGAGCAGTTCTTC	CATSVRDNEQFF	NA	NA	TRBV15	TRBJ2-1
TGTGCCATCAGTGAGTCGACCGACTATTCACCCCTCCACTTT	CAISESTDYSPLHF	NA	NA	TRBV10-3	TRBJ1-6
TGTGCCAGCTCACCACCGCAGGGGACCAACACTGAAGCTTTCTTT	CASSPPQGTNTEAFF	NA	NA	TRBV18	TRBJ1-1
TGCGCCAGCAGCTTTGGTGTTGCGGGGGGCGGCCCTGGAAACACCATATATTTT	CASSFGVAGGGPGNTIYF	NA	NA	TRBV5-1	TRBJ1-3
TGTGCCAGCAGCGGGGGCGGCTTCTACAATGAGCAGTTCTTC	CASSGGGFYNEQFF	few	NA	TRBV9	TRBJ2-1
TGTGCCAGCAGCTTAGACATCAGTGTCGCAGATACGCAGTATTTT	CASSLDISVADTQYF	NA	NA	TRBV13	TRBJ2-3
TGCGCCAGCAGCTCTCCTGAGGATACGCAGTATTTT	CASSSPEDTQYF	NA	NA	TRBV5-1	TRBJ2-3
TGTGCCAGCAGTGTGGTCGGGGGGGCAGATACGCAGTATTTT	CASSVVGGADTQYF	NA	TRBD2	TRBV2	TRBJ2-3
TGCAGTGCTAAGGACAGCCCCCGCTACACCTTC	CSAKDSPRYTF	NA	NA	TRBV20-1	TRBJ1-2
TGTGCCACCAGTGATGTTCTATCGAACACCGGGGAGCTGTTTTTT	CATSDVLSNTGELFF	NA	NA	TRBV24-1	TRBJ2-2
TGCGCCAGCAGTCAATTGCCAGGGGTGGTGAACACTGAAGCTTTCTTT	CASSQLPGVVNTEAFF	NA	NA	TRBV23-1	TRBJ1-1
TGTGCCAGCAGCGTAGGGGAGGGACGCCTCACAAAAACGGGCTACACCTTC	CASSVGEGRLTKTGYTF	NA	NA	TRBV9	TRBJ1-2
TGTGCCAGCAGCTCAACGCTCCGGGACAGACACTATGGCTACACCTTC	CASSSTLRDRHYGYTF	NA	TRBD1	TRBV5-5	TRBJ1-2
TGCGCCAGCAGCTTAGACAGGGGGCGGCCGGGGGGCTACACCTTC	CASSLDRGRPGGYTF	once	TRBD1	TRBV5-1	TRBJ1-2
TGTGCCTGCAGCGAAGTGGAGGGCGAAAAACTGTTTTTT	CACSEVEGEKLFF	NA	NA	TRBV7-9	TRBJ1-4
TGTGCCAGCAGTCCTTCCGGGACAGCCTATGGCTACACCTTC	CASSPSGTAYGYTF	NA	TRBD1	TRBV28	TRBJ1-2
TGTGCCAGCAGCATGGGGGGGGTATACAATGAGCAGTTCTTC	CASSMGGVYNEQFF	NA	TRBD2	TRBV5-4	TRBJ2-1
TGCGCCAGCAGTGTGGGACGGGGGGGCAATTTTGAGCAGTTCTTC	CASSVGRGGNFEQFF	NA	TRBD2	TRBV10-1	TRBJ2-1
TGTGCCAGCAGTCTACAGGGCTTGAGCAATCAGCCCCAGCATTTT	CASSLQGLSNQPQHF	NA	NA	TRBV5-6	TRBJ1-5
TGTGCCAGTAGCCATGGCCTTGGGGGCGGCTACACCTTC	CASSHGLGGGYTF	NA	NA	TRBV19	TRBJ1-2
TGTGCCAGCAGCTCGCTATTCCTAGCGGCAGTTACAGATACGCAGTATTTT	CASSSLFLAAVTDTQYF	NA	TRBD2	TRBV7-2	TRBJ2-3
TGTGCCAGCAGCCAAGACAGCCTTAGAGGCTACACCTTC	CASSQDSLRGYTF	once	NA	TRBV7-8	TRBJ1-2
TGCGCCAGCACGACTAGCGGGGGAAGTCAGGAGACCCAGTACTTC	CASTTSGGSQETQYF	NA	TRBD2	TRBV5-1	TRBJ2-5
TGCGCCAGCAGCCAAGATACGGTTGCCGGGGAGCTGTTTTTT	CASSQDTVAGELFF	NA	NA	TRBV4-1	TRBJ2-2
TGTGCCAGCAGCTTGGAGCAGGGGGCAACACCCCTCCACTTT	CASSLEQGATPLHF	NA	TRBD1	TRBV5-4	TRBJ1-6
TGTGCCAGCTCAGCGGGCCTGGGAGCCAAAAACATTCAGTACTTC	CASSAGLGAKNIQYF	NA	NA	TRBV28	TRBJ2-4
TGTGCCAGCAGCCAACCGACAGGGGATAACTATGGCTACACCTTC	CASSQPTGDNYGYTF	NA	TRBD1	TRBV7-2	TRBJ1-2
TGTGCCACCAGCCCGACGGACAGGGATGGGACTGAAGCTTTCTTT	CATSPTDRDGTEAFF	once	TRBD1	TRBV15	TRBJ1-1
TGTGCCAGCAGCGCCCTCCGGGACAGTCATCAAGCTTTCTTT	CASSALRDSHQAFF	NA	TRBD1	TRBV3-1/TRBV3-2	TRBJ1-1